This paragraph reports one T cell receptor (beta chain). What this receptor recognizes is not known. No base quality information exists; no much larger clone differs at one position. Donors were healthy HIV-negative adults with no recently reported acute infections or vaccinations. Only Caucasian adults living in Nashville, Tennessee, USA were represented among the donors. CD4+ T cells were enriched through magnetic negative selection, after which naive cells were positively selected on CD45RA and the remaining negative fraction served as the memory subset. Blood was obtained by leukapheresis, after which PBMCs were separated by Ficoll-Histopaque density gradient centrifugation and cryopreserved in liquid nitrogen vapor phase. Purity and quantity of every magnetically sorted T cell population were checked by analytical flow cytometry. Genomic DNA was isolated from every sorted fraction and measured by UV absorbance on a Nanodrop 2000c.

This sample was taken from a study of shared clonotypes between healthy human individuals (dated by TCRdb to between 2020 and 2021). With respect to the entire study: A couple of women and three men aged 18 to 49 years were included in the cohort. Libraries were prepared and TCR repertoires were sequenced by different laboratories using diverse techniques, in order to increase sequencing depth and limit assay-specific biases. Between about 0.8 and 9 billion PBMCs per donor were obtained by leukapheresis. For each donor, CD4 naive and CD4 memory were each run on three plates, CD8 naive on two plates, and CD8 memory on one plate. Blood TCR repertoires of about five healthy adults were deeply sequenced to estimate repertoire size and the extent of clonotype sharing between individuals. What the work shows at the level of the full study, not this receptor alone: Even with the large sequencing depth, rarefaction of the sorted-subset datasets indicated that sequencing was incomplete. Pairwise subsampling led to the expectation that sequencing depth would affect the degree of clonotype sharing among donors. Because the study included a small number of donors, the genetic and exposure-history diversity represented was limited. Sampling was limited to blood, and TCR repertoires in tissue likely differ from TCR repertoires in blood. Across a handful of donors, around 5% of naive CD4, roughly 3.3% of naive CD8, under 2.5% of memory CD4, and roughly 0.41% of memory CD8 clonotypes were shared. Clonotypes shared by all four sorted-subset donors showed higher generation probabilities than non-shared clonotypes. Naive subsets generally had larger estimated clonotype richness than memory subsets did.

TCR CDR3 regions were amplified from genomic DNA by multiplex PCR using the deep immunoSEQ assay. Genomic DNA extracted from each cell subset was distributed evenly over all wells of several immunoSEQ 96-well plates, and each plate served as one replicate. For sorted subsets, 150 to 250 ng genomic DNA, equal to 25,000 to 35,000 T cell genomes, was loaded into each replicate PCR. Purified libraries were quantified with a Qubit 3.0 fluorometer, sized on a Bioanalyzer 2100, and re-quantified with the KAPA Library Quantification kit. A separate single-read 150-cycle Illumina NextSeq 550 flow cell was used to sequence each immunoSEQ 96-well plate. The published analysis was carried out like this. Because the immunoSEQ output included only junctional sequences and no quality scores, the filtering could not be the same as the filtering used for full-length reads. To assign V/J genes and CDR3, sequences were annotated using PyIR, a Python wrapper for IgBLAST v1.9, with IMGT germline references. Reads were filtered out if the reads had weak V/J assignments (E-value above 1e-6), no CDR3, stop codons, out-of-frame junctions, or ambiguous translated residues. V3J clonotypes were defined as sequences sharing the same inferred V gene, J gene, and CDR3 amino acid sequence. Percentage overlap between repertoires was computed as shared unique clonotypes divided by the size of the smaller repertoire. Three approaches were used to assess repertoire richness: RTK rarefaction, the Chao1 estimator, and Recon v2.1 estimates of unobserved clonotypes. For all TCRbeta clonotypes obtained by the gDNA method from a few donors, generation probabilities were computed with OLGA. In its TCRdb copy, this immuneACCESS table keeps in-frame sequences only and misses some clones. Where compared with another copy, unresolved V genes explain less than half of these, and the others have no known cause. V, J and clone size reflect that table, while D and trimming were determined from the DNA. A total of millions of clones appear in this sample, around nine tenths of them only once. Around 0.15% of the sample is in the top ten clones.

The germline V gene gives CDR1 as SGHRS and CDR2 as YFSETQ. Including the terminal cysteine and phenylalanine, the CDR3 comprises 15 residues. The kept DNA is CDR3 alone, 45 bases in frame from the first base. Trimming takes 4 bases from V and 0 bases from J, and the germline ends sit 10 bases apart. Recombination connected TRBV5-1 to TRBJ2-2; no D gene is confidently identified. The receptor was derived from a man between 18 and 29 years old in good health. Sequences were obtained from naive CD4+ T cells sorted from blood. The sample's cell subset or site label, in plain terms: CD45RA+ positively selected. The CDR3 reads CASSPTAANTGELFF. The bases are TGCGCCAGCAGCCCCACTGCCGCGAACACCGGGGAGCTGTTTTTT.